What follows are 23 T cell receptor beta chains derived from one specimen sequenced in a study of radiotherapy plus CTLA-4 blockade in lung cancer. The assay was immunoSEQ multiplex PCR, and TCRdb's table has in-frame clones only and misses some. The sample has tens of thousands of clones; around 79% are singletons. This material consisted of peripheral blood, taken from a patient treated with radiotherapy plus ipilimumab. Receptors originate from a human donor with non-small cell lung cancer who had a partial response to radiotherapy plus ipilimumab. Some clones in this sample may be carry-over from other donors' samples.

The CDR3 nucleotides are TGTGCCAGCAGCCCGTTCGTCGGGACAGGCCAAGAGACCCAGTACTTC. Protein product: CASSPFVGTGQETQYF. The chain couples TRBV7-6 to TRBJ2-5; 8 bases map to TRBD1. The CDR3 is 16 residues long. After removal of 5 bases from V and 1 base from J, the junction contained 9 bases not matched to a gene. Germline V gives CDR1 SGHVS, CDR2 FNYEAQ. The full variable domain, with the rest looked up from reference TRBV7-6 and TRBJ2-5, is GAGVSQSPRYKVTKRGQDVALRCDPISGHVSLYWYRQALGQGPEFLTYFNYEAQQDKSGLPNDRFSAERPEGSISTLTIQRTEQRDSAMYRCASSPFVGTGQETQYFGPGTRLLVL.

The gene calls are TRBV6-1 and TRBJ2-3; D may be TRBD1 (5 bases). The CDR3 has 17 amino acids. Germline-derived CDR1 and CDR2 are MNHNS and SASEGT. The germline V and J ends were trimmed by 3 bases and 0 bases, with 16 bases remaining between them. CDR3 residues: CASSDKPTVSSTDTQYF. The DNA for the CDR3 is TGTGCCAGCAGTGACAAACCGACAGTGTCTAGCACAGATACGCAGTATTTT.

This clone showed up just a few times. The genes are TRBV29-1 and TRBJ2-5, with 10 bases fitting TRBD2. J gave up 2 bases and V 6 bases, and 0 bases lay outside the gene matches. The CDR3 sequence is 12 residues long. Germline CDR1 and CDR2: SQVTM and ANQGSEA. The CDR3 DNA reads TGCAGCGTGGGACTAGCGCAAGAGACCCAGTACTTC. It encodes CSVGLAQETQYF.

CDR3 DNA: TGTGCCAGCTCACCAGTATTTAGTGTGGCGAACACCGGGGAGCTGTTTTTT. Protein product: CASSPVFSVANTGELFF. This chain links TRBV18 with TRBJ2-2; D remains unclear. Per the germline V gene, CDR1 is KGHSH and CDR2 is LQKENI. The CDR3 loop spans 17 amino acids. V was trimmed by 2 bases and J by 0 bases, leaving 13 bases between them.

V gene TRBV11-2 combines with J gene TRBJ2-7; 9 bases map to TRBD2. The CDR3 consists of 15 residues. Germline CDR1 SGHAT, CDR2 FQNNGV. Trimming took 1 base from V and 4 from J; bases not matched to a gene: 5. CDR3 DNA: TGTGCCAGCAGCTTAGGAGCGGGGGGTCTGTACGAGCAGTACTTC. Translation gives CASSLGAGGLYEQYF.

The rearrangement uses TRBV7-2 and TRBJ1-1, with D unclear. Germline V lookup: CDR1 SGHTA, CDR2 FQGNSA. The CDR3 totals 14 residues. Trimming left V 4 bases short and J 0 bases short, with 9 bases between. In DNA, the CDR3 is TGTGCCAGCAGCTCCCAGATCGTGAACACTGAAGCTTTCTTT. It is translated as CASSSQIVNTEAFF.

This clone was seen only a few times. The chain links TRBV11-3 to TRBJ2-7; 10 bases align to TRBD1. Germline lookup yields CDR1 SGHNT and CDR2 YENEEA. J gave up 2 bases and V 4 bases, and 5 bases lay outside the gene matches. The CDR3 length is 15 residues. CDR3 sequence: CASSSRDRGPYEQYF. As DNA, the CDR3 is TGTGCCAGCAGCTCCAGAGACAGGGGGCCCTACGAGCAGTACTTC.

The chain couples TRBV19 to TRBJ2-6, with a tentative D call TRBD1 (6 bases). The CDR3 consists of 17 residues. Germline CDR1 is LNHDA and CDR2 is SQIVND (reference sequence). V lost 3 bases and J 0 bases, leaving 12 bases between the germline ends. The CDR3 here is CASSIPHRASGANVLTF. The DNA for the CDR3 is TGTGCCAGTAGTATCCCCCACAGGGCCTCTGGGGCCAACGTCCTGACTTTC.

The V and J genes are TRBV7-2 and TRBJ1-2; 8 bases are a match to TRBD1. Germline-derived CDR1 and CDR2 are SGHTA and FQGNSA. The CDR3 loop spans 15 amino acids. The V and J ends lost 5 bases and 4 bases, in that order; junction bases with no gene match: 9. The CDR3 loop is CASSIGQGGGYGYTF. In DNA, the CDR3 is TGTGCCAGCAGCATAGGACAGGGTGGCGGCTATGGCTACACCTTC. The full variable domain, its missing parts supplied by reference TRBV7-2 and TRBJ1-2, is GAGVSQSPSNKVTEKGKDVELRCDPISGHTALYWYRQSLGQGLEFLIYFQGNSAPDKSGLPSDRFSAERTGGSVSTLTIQRTQQEDSAVYLCASSIGQGGGYGYTFGSGTRLTVV.

This clone was counted only a few times. In DNA, the CDR3 is TGTGCCATCAGTGAGTCTTCGGGAGTCTATGAGCAGTTCTTC. Its translation: CAISESSGVYEQFF. The chain has TRBV10-3 and TRBJ2-1; maybe TRBD2 (6 bases). Per germline, CDR1 ENHRY and CDR2 SYGVKD. The V gene lost 0 bases and the J gene lost 8 bases, with 11 bases spanning the gap. The length of the CDR3 is 14 residues.

This chain connects TRBV4-2 to TRBJ1-1, with D possibly matching TRBD1 (5 bases). This CDR3 is 17 amino acids long. Germline CDR1 LGHNA, CDR2 YNFKEQ. The V end lost 0 bases, the J end lost 5 bases, and 19 bases lay between the germline ends. The CDR3 sequence: CASSQDGLIGAVTEAFF. Here the CDR3 DNA reads TGTGCCAGCAGCCAAGATGGTTTGATAGGGGCGGTGACTGAAGCTTTCTTT.

The chain carries TRBV7-9 and TRBJ2-3; 7 bases are shared with TRBD2. V dropped 0 bases and J dropped 6; count of bases not matched to a gene: 3. CDR1 is SEHNR, CDR2 FQNEAQ, per germline (reference sequence). The CDR3 sequence is 14 residues long. Here the CDR3 DNA reads TGTGCCAGCAGCTTAGCGGGGGAGGGGGATACGCAGTATTTT. It encodes CASSLAGEGDTQYF.

V and J are TRBV4-3 and TRBJ2-1; the match to TRBD1 covers 8 bases. The germline CDR1 and CDR2 sequences are LGHNA and YSLEER. The CDR3 totals 16 residues. The J segment lost 5 bases and the V segment lost 0 bases, leaving 6 bases of the junction unmatched. The CDR3 DNA reads TGCGCCAGCAGCCAAGATAGGGAGACAGGGGACAATGAGCAGTTCTTC. It translates to CASSQDRETGDNEQFF.

V gene TRBV19 combines with J gene TRBJ2-5; D unresolved. CDR1 and CDR2 (germline): LNHDA, SQIVND (reference sequence). Trimming took off 1 base at V and 1 base at J, with 7 bases between the two ends. The CDR3 has 14 amino acids. The CDR3 here is CASSIAVAQETQYF. In nucleotides, the CDR3 is TGTGCCAGTAGTATAGCGGTAGCCCAAGAGACCCAGTACTTC.

The rearrangement joins TRBV28 to TRBJ1-5, with D uncertain. Looked up from germline, CDR1 is MDHEN and CDR2 is SYDVKM. The CDR3 runs to 17 residues. V lost 0 bases and J 0 bases, leaving 12 bases between the germline ends. The CDR3 loop reads CASSLWVGRDSNQPQHF. CDR3 nucleotide sequence: TGTGCCAGCAGTTTATGGGTAGGGAGGGATAGCAATCAGCCCCAGCATTTT.

CDR3 sequence reads: CASSVLGTGKETQYF. In DNA, the CDR3 is TGTGCCAGTAGTGTCCTCGGGACAGGAAAAGAGACCCAGTACTTC. The chain uses TRBV19 and TRBJ2-5, with 8 bases identical to TRBD1. Trimming cost V 5 bases and J 3 bases; bases outside gene matches: 8. Germline-derived CDR1 and CDR2 are LNHDA and SQIVND (reference sequence). The CDR3 is 15 residues long.

This chain uses TRBV28 with TRBJ2-1; D gene unclear. This CDR3 spans 13 amino acids. Trimming took off 4 bases at V and 6 bases at J, with 10 bases between the two ends. Germline assignment: CDR1 MDHEN and CDR2 SYDVKM. The DNA of the CDR3 is TGTGCCAGCAGTTCCCCCGGAGCCAATGAGCAGTTCTTC. Encoded protein: CASSSPGANEQFF.

Here the CDR3 reads CASLMTGALNTEAFF. Written as DNA, the CDR3 is TGTGCCAGCCTAATGACAGGGGCCTTGAACACTGAAGCTTTCTTT. V and J are TRBV28 and TRBJ1-1; TRBD1 agrees at 8 bases. The CDR3 sequence is 15 residues long. Germline CDR1 reads MDHEN; CDR2 reads SYDVKM. The J segment lost 0 bases and the V segment lost 8 bases, leaving 8 bases of the junction unmatched.

The J gene is TRBJ1-5, the V gene TRBV6-1; 8 positions agree with TRBD1. This CDR3 has 16 amino acids. Germline V gene lookup returns CDR1 MNHNS and CDR2 SASEGT. With V trimmed by 3 bases and J by 0 bases, 4 bases remained unmatched. The CDR3 here is CASSENRGSSNQPQHF. The DNA of the CDR3 is TGTGCCAGCAGTGAGAACAGGGGGTCTAGCAATCAGCCCCAGCATTTT.

The table lists this clone with many counts. CDR3 sequence reads: CASSWLINEKLFF. In DNA, the CDR3 is TGTGCCAGCTCTTGGCTGATTAATGAAAAACTGTTTTTT. The chain is built from TRBV2 and TRBJ1-4; D call uncertain. The V gene lost 8 bases and the J gene lost 4 bases, with 11 bases spanning the gap. The germline V gene has CDR1 SNHLY and CDR2 FYNNEI. The CDR3 consists of 13 residues.

Notes on this clone: Other nucleotide sequences from this sample produce the same CDR3. The chain links TRBV28 to TRBJ1-2, with D perhaps TRBD1 (5 bases). Looked up from germline, CDR1 is MDHEN and CDR2 is SYDVKM. CDR3 length: 18 amino acids. The V end lost 4 bases, the J end lost 4 bases, and 25 bases lay between the germline ends. CDR3: CASSSHAGGGGKSYGYTF. The CDR3 DNA is TGTGCCAGCAGTTCCCATGCCGGGGGGGGAGGTAAGAGCTATGGCTACACCTTC.

Note on this clone: The CDR3 carries no conserved terminal phenylalanine or tryptophan, so it likely arises from a read error. The limits of the CDR3 on the DNA are not certain, so only TCRdb's listed CDR3 is given. The V gene is TRBV7-9, the J gene TRBJ1-2. The CDR3 is 11 amino acids long, termini counted. The V gene's germline CDR1 is SEHNR and CDR2 FQNEAQ (reference sequence). This CDR3 reads CASSLDSEGRR.

The chain joins TRBV10-1 to TRBJ1-1; D gene uncertain. The CDR3 is 13 amino acids. Trimming stripped 6 bases from V and 0 bases from J, with 8 bases between. Looked up from germline, CDR1 is WNHNN and CDR2 is SYGVQD (reference sequence). CDR3 sequence reads: CASRFTLNTEAFF. The DNA of the CDR3 is TGCGCCAGCAGATTCACACTGAACACTGAAGCTTTCTTT.